This T cell receptor (beta chain) was profiled in a study of T cells in Graves' hyperthyroidism and ophthalmopathy. Overall study results and limits: Appearing also in blood were most of the thyroid clonotypes expanded above 0.001. Stable hyperthyroidism was separated from ophthalmopathy by a model based on 13 V-J features.

The CDR3 regions of TCR beta were amplified from RNA transcripts. When the TCR CDR3 underwent first-round RT-PCR, the HTBI primer set was used. TCRdb passed the multiplex PCR reads through MiXCR, listing each CDR3 protein once. The repertoire holds a few hundred thousand distinct CDR3 sequences, with 15% to 18% as singletons. V was clipped by 0 bases and J by 0 bases, with 6 bases between them. The CDR3 has 15 amino acids. CDR1 is LNHNV, CDR2 YYDKDF, per germline (reference sequence). Only a few counts were recorded for this clonotype. Its specificity is unknown. The material sequenced was blood. This rearrangement joins TRBV15 to TRBJ1-3, with unresolved D. The TCR was taken from a woman in her twenties or thirties with Graves' hyperthyroidism. CDR3 amino acids: CATSRDGNSGNTIYF. The CDR3 DNA sequence: TGTGCCACCAGCAGAGACGGGAACTCTGGAAACACCATATATTTT.